This T cell receptor (beta chain) was identified during a study of cytomegalovirus exposure and HLA in healthy donors. Germline trimming cut 3 bases from V and 6 bases from J; bases unmatched to any gene: 1. This CDR3 region has 12 residues. CDR1 SQVTM and CDR2 ANQGSEA come from the germline V gene. Whole-study findings and limits: Overall, about 160 TCR beta chains were annotated as cytomegalovirus-associated.

A note on this clone: Its antigen is undetermined.

PCR was performed using 60 Vbeta and 13 Jbeta primers. The table came from immunoSEQ multiplex PCR; TCRdb's copy has only in-frame clones and leaves some out. In the table there are about 51,000 clones, about four fifths of which are singletons. This sequence joins TRBV29-1 and TRBJ2-4; 8 bases agree with TRBD2. The TCR comes from a boy between 10 and 17 years old in good health and CMV-seropositive. Material: PBMCs. In DNA, the CDR3 is TGCAGCGTTGAGGCGGGGGGAAACATTCAGTACTTC. It specifies CSVEAGGNIQYF.